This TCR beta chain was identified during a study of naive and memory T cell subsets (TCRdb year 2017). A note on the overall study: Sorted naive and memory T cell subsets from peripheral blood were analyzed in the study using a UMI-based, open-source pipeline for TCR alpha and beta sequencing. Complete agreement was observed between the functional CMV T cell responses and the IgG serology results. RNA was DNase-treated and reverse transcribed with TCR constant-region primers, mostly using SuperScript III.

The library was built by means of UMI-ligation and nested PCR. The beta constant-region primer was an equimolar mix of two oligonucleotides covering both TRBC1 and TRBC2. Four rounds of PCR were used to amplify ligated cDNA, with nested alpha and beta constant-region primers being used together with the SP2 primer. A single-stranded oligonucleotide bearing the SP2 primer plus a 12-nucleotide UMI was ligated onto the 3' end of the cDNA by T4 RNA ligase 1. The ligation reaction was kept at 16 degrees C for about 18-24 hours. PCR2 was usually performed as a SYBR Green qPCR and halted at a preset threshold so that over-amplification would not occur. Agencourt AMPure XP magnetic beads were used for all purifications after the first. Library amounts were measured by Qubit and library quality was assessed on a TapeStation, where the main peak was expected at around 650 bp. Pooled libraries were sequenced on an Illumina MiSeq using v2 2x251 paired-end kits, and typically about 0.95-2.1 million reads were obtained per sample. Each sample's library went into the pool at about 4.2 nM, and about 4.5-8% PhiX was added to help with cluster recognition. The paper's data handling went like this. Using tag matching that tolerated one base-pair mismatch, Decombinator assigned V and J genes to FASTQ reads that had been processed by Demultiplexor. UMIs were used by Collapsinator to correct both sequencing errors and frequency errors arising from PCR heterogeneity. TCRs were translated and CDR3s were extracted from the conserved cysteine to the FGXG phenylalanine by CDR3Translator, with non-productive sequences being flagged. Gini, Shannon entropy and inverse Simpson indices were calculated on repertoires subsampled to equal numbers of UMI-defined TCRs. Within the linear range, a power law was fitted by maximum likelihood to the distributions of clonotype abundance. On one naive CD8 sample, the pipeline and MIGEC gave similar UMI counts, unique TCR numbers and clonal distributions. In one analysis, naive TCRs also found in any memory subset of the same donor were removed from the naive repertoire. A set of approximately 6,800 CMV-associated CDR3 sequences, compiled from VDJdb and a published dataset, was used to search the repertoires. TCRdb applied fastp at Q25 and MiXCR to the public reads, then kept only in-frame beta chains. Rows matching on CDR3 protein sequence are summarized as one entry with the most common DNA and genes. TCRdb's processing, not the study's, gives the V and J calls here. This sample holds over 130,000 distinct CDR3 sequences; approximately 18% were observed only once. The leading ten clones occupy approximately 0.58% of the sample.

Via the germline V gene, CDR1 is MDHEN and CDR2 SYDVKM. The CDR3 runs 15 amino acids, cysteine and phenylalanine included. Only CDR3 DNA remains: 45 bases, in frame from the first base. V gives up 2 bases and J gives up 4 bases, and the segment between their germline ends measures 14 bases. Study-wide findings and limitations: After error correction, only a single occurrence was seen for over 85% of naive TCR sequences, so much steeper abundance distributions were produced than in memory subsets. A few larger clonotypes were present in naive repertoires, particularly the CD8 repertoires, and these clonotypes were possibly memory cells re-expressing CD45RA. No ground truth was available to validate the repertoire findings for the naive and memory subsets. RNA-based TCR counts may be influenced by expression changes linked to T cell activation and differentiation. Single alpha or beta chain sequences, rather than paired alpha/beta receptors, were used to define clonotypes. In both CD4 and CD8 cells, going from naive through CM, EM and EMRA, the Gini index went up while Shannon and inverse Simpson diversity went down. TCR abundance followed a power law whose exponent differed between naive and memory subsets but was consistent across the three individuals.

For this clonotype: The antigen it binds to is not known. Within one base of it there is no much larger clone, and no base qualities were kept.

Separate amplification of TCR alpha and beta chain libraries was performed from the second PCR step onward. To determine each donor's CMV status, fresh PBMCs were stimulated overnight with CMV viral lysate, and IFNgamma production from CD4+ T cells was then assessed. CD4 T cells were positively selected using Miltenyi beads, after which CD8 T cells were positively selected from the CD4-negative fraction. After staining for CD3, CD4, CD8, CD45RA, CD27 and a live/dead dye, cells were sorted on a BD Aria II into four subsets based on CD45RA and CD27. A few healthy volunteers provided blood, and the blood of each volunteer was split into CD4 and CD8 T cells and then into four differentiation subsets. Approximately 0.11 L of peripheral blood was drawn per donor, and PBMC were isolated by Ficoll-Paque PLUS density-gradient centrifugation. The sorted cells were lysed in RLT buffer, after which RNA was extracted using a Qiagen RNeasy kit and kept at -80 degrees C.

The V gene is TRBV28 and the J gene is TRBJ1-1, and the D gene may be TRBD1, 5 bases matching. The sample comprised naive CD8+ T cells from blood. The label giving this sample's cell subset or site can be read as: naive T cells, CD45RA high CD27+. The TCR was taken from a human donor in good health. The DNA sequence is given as TGTGCCAGCAGTTTAATGCCGAGGGGTTCCACTGAAGCTTTCTTT. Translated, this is CASSLMPRGSTEAFF.